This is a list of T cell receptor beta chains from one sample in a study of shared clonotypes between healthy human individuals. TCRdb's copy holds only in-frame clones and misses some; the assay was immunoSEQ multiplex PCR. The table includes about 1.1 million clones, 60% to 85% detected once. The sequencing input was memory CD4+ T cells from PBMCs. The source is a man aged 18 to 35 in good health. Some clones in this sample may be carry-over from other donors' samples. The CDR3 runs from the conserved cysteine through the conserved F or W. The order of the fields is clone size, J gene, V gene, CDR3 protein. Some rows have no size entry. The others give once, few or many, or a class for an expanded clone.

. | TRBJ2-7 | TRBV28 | CASSLLVAGSYEQYF
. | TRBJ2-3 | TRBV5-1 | CASSLRLAGGPDTQYF
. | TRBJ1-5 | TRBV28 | CASSLLNQPQHF
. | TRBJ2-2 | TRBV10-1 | CASSELGQGNTGELFF
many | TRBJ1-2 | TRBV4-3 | CASSQEQGRGYTF
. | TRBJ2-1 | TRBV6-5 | CASSLTGLGSYNEQFF
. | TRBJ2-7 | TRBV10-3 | CAISEGQGAHEQYF
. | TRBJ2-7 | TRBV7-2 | CASSLSGTKTYEQYF
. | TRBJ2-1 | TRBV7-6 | CASSLLVQGHNEQFF
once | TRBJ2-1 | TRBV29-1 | CSVGILAGVVNEQFF
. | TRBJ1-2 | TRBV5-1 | CASSTGTANYGYTF
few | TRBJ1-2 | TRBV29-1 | CSAGTAQGFAAGYTF
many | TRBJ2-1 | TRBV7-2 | CASSSSTWLAGGEQFF
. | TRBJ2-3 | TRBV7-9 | CASSQTPTDTQYF
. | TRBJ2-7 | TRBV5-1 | CASSYSYEQYF
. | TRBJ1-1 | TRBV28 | CASSLEGAEAFF
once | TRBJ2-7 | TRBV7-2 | CASSLRAGQGLWEQYF
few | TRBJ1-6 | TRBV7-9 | CASSKGQNSPLHF
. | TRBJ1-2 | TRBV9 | CASTDSYGYTF
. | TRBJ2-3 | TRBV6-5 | CASSYSTPGTDTQYF
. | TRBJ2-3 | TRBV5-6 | CASSFSPRGLDTQYF
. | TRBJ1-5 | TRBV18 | CASSPTLQNQPQHF
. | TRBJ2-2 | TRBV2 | CASSGLGRGSSGELFF
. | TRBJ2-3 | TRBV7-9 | CASSPGRLAGGPDTQYF
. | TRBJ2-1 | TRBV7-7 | CASSSGGGGEQFF
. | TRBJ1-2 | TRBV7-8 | CASSQGSSGYTF
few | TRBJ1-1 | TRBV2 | CASSGWGAGTEAFF
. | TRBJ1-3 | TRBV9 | CASSVSPHSSSGNTIYF
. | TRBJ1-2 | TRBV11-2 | CASSLYRADGYTF
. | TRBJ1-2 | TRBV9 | CASSGGALYGYTF
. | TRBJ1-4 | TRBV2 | CASRGATNEKLFF
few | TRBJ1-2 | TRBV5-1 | CASSLGTTSYGYTF
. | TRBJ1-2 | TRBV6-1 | CASRRGQGSYGYTF
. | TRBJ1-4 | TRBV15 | CATDRGDEKLFF